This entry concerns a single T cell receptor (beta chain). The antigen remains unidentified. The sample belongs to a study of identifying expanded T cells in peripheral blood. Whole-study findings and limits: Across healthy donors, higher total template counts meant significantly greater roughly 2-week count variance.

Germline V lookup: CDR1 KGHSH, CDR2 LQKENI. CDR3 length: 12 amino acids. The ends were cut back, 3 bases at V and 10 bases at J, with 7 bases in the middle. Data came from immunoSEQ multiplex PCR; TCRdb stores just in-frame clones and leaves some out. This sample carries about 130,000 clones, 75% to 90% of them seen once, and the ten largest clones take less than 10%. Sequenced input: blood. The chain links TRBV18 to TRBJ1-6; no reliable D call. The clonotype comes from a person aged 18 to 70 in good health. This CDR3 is CASSPNSSPLHF. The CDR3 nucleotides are TGTGCCAGCTCACCTAATTCCTCACCCCTCCACTTT.